This entry describes one T cell receptor (beta chain). Vbeta (60) and Jbeta (13) primers were used in the PCR. Here immunoSEQ multiplex PCR was the method, and the copy in TCRdb shows in-frame clones only, minus some. The data contain 90,000 to 110,000 clones, just under 80% of them singletons. The sample belongs to a study of cytomegalovirus exposure and HLA in healthy donors. CDR3 size: 13 residues. The germline gives CDR1 SGHDN, CDR2 FVKESK. Trimming left V 0 bases short and J 5 bases short, with 5 bases between. The sequence was obtained from a male donor in good health and CMV-seronegative. The chain links TRBV14 to TRBJ1-5; D remains unclear. The sequenced sample was PBMCs. The CDR3 DNA is TGTGCCAGCAGCCAAGACCGGGATCAGCCCCAGCATTTT. Its translation: CASSQDRDQPQHF.